This TCR beta chain was profiled in a study of shared clonotypes between healthy human individuals. Study details: CD8 memory received one plate per donor, CD8 naive two, CD4 memory three and CD4 naive three.

Trimming shortened V by 0 bases and J by 0 bases, and 17 bases separated the two germline ends. Germline values: CDR1 GTSNPN, CDR2 SVGIG (reference sequence). The CDR3 sequence is 17 residues long. Sequencing used immunoSEQ multiplex PCR; TCRdb keeps in-frame clones, though not all of them. Of under 1 million clones in the sample, 92% were seen once. CD8 cells classed as naive were CD45RO-negative and positively selected for CCR7, excluding terminally differentiated effector memory CD45RA+ cells. The receptor's source is a man aged 25-45 years in good health. This chain uses TRBV30 with TRBJ1-2, with D possibly matching TRBD1 (6 bases). Sequencing was done on a sample of naive CD8+ T cells sorted from blood. This CDR3 is CAWSVIFPTGSNYGYTF. The CDR3 nucleotides read TGTGCCTGGAGTGTTATATTCCCCACAGGGTCTAACTATGGCTACACCTTC.